Listed below are T cell receptor beta chains from one sample, sequenced in a study of T cell responses to AZD1222 COVID-19 vaccine. Using immunoSEQ multiplex PCR, the repertoire was profiled, and TCRdb retains in-frame clones only, with some absent. The sample records roughly 180,000 clones, roughly nine tenths being singletons. This specimen was peripheral blood, taken 28 days after the second AZD1222 dose. The receptors were sampled from an adult who received the AZD1222 COVID-19 vaccine. Both conserved end residues are part of each CDR3. A D gene is named only where the DNA matches it firmly. Where a row states a size, it is once, few, many or the class of an expanded clone; other rows omit it.

TRBJ2-7	TRBV6-5	NA	NA	CASSRQNEIYEQYF	TGTGCCAGCAGTCGCCAAAACGAGATCTACGAGCAGTACTTC
TRBJ2-1	TRBV2	TRBD1	NA	CASSGQGVYEQFF	TGTGCCAGCAGTGGGCAGGGGGTATATGAGCAGTTCTTC
TRBJ2-7	TRBV28	NA	once	CASSTPPGEQYF	TGTGCCAGCAGTACCCCCCCCGGCGAGCAGTACTTC
TRBJ2-1	TRBV5-1	TRBD1	NA	CASSLIQGSSYNEQFF	TGCGCCAGCAGCTTGATACAGGGGAGCTCCTACAATGAGCAGTTCTTC
TRBJ2-1	TRBV4-2	NA	NA	CASSQDKNEQFF	TGTGCCAGCAGCCAAGACAAAAATGAGCAGTTCTTC
TRBJ2-1	TRBV24-1	TRBD1	NA	CATSDLRDRGNEQFF	TGTGCCACCAGTGATTTGCGGGACAGGGGGAATGAGCAGTTCTTC
TRBJ2-2	TRBV6-2/TRBV6-3	NA	NA	CASSYLRGSGELFF	TGTGCCAGCAGTTACCTGCGGGGTTCCGGGGAGCTGTTTTTT
TRBJ1-3	TRBV5-6	TRBD1	NA	CASSLGGTGGNTIYF	TGTGCCAGCAGCTTGGGCGGGACAGGGGGAAACACCATATATTTT
TRBJ2-1	TRBV7-6	TRBD2	NA	CASSAGLAIYNEQFF	TGTGCCAGCAGCGCAGGACTAGCTATCTACAATGAGCAGTTCTTC
TRBJ1-1	TRBV5-1	NA	NA	CASSSDYSRGEAFF	TGCGCCAGCAGCTCGGACTACTCGAGGGGTGAAGCTTTCTTT
TRBJ1-2	TRBV7-9	NA	NA	CASSPVQFSYTF	TGTGCCAGCAGCCCCGTCCAGTTCAGCTACACCTTC
TRBJ1-1	TRBV18	TRBD1	once	CASSLGTGMNTEAFF	TGTGCCAGCTCACTAGGGACAGGGATGAACACTGAAGCTTTCTTT
TRBJ1-2	TRBV6-5	NA	NA	CASTQGNYGYTF	TGTGCCAGCACCCAGGGGAACTATGGCTACACCTTC
TRBJ1-5	TRBV19	TRBD1	NA	CASSIDRAQPQHF	TGTGCCAGTAGTATCGACAGGGCTCAGCCCCAGCATTTT
TRBJ2-3	TRBV7-2	TRBD2	once	CASSLELAGGPTDTQYF	TGTGCCAGCAGCTTAGAACTAGCGGGAGGCCCGACAGATACGCAGTATTTT
TRBJ1-1	TRBV27	TRBD1	NA	CASRTTGGETEAFF	TGTGCCAGCAGAACCACAGGGGGCGAAACTGAAGCTTTCTTT
TRBJ1-3	TRBV3-1/TRBV3-2	NA	NA	CASSLELIRPVSGNTIYF	TGTGCCAGCAGCCTCGAGCTAATACGACCGGTCTCTGGAAACACCATATATTTT
TRBJ1-5	TRBV6-6	NA	NA	CASHHINQPQHF	TGTGCCAGCCACCATATAAATCAGCCCCAGCATTTT
TRBJ1-4	TRBV3-1/TRBV3-2	NA	once	CASSQGEKLFF	TGTGCCAGCAGCCAAGGCGAAAAACTGTTTTTT